A selection of T cell receptor beta chains follows, all from one sample in a study of human thymus T cells. Repertoires were generated with immunoSEQ multiplex PCR, while TCRdb's copy carries only in-frame clones and drops some. The table lists about 78,000 clones, roughly 96% of them singletons. Specimen: thymus tissue. Receptor source: a boy under two years old with a congenital heart defect but otherwise immunologically healthy. Both conserved end residues are part of each CDR3. Fields, in order: CDR3 protein, CDR3 DNA, J gene, D gene, V gene, clone size. The D gene is left open where the match is weak. Some rows have no size entry. The others give once, few or many, or a class for an expanded clone.

CASSLQGVNETQYF,TGTGCCAGCAGCTTGCAGGGGGTTAACGAGACCCAGTACTTC,TRBJ2-5,TRBD1,TRBV5-6,-
CASSLMAQGRNGELFF,TGTGCCAGCAGCTTGATGGCCCAGGGACGAAACGGGGAGCTGTTTTTT,TRBJ2-2,-,TRBV5-5,-
CASSPRQGPNTGELFF,TGTGCCAGCAGCCCTAGACAGGGGCCAAACACCGGGGAGCTGTTTTTT,TRBJ2-2,TRBD1,TRBV14,-
CASSPAEASYGYTF,TGTGCCAGCAGCCCCGCGGAGGCTAGCTATGGCTACACCTTC,TRBJ1-2,-,TRBV6-5,once
CASEQRDGQVGPQHF,TGTGCCAGTGAACAGAGGGACGGTCAGGTGGGGCCCCAGCATTTT,TRBJ1-5,-,TRBV19,-
CASSMLAVYNEQFF,TGTGCCAGTAGTATGCTAGCGGTTTACAATGAGCAGTTCTTC,TRBJ2-1,TRBD2,TRBV19,-
CASSLRSGMINEQFF,TGCGCCAGCAGCTTGCGGAGCGGGATGATCAATGAGCAGTTCTTC,TRBJ2-1,TRBD2,TRBV5-1,-
CASSLEPGWHTEAFF,TGTGCCAGCAGCTTGGAACCCGGATGGCACACTGAAGCTTTCTTT,TRBJ1-1,-,TRBV5-6,-
CASSVNRDRHPYDSYEQYF,TGTGCCAGCAGTGTCAATCGGGACAGGCACCCCTACGACTCCTACGAGCAGTACTTC,TRBJ2-7,TRBD1,TRBV6-1,once
CASSFGRRNYGYTF,TGTGCCAGCAGTTTCGGGCGACGGAACTATGGCTACACCTTC,TRBJ1-2,-,TRBV28,-
CASSSRNRTGSQPQHF,TGTGCCAGCAGTTCGAGAAATAGGACAGGGAGTCAGCCCCAGCATTTT,TRBJ1-5,TRBD1,TRBV27,-
CASSLVVLAGVDTDTQYF,TGTGCCAGCAGCTTGGTCGTACTAGCGGGGGTGGACACAGATACGCAGTATTTT,TRBJ2-3,TRBD2,TRBV5-6,-
CASRRLAGGSTPYNEQFF,TGTGCCAGCAGGCGACTAGCGGGGGGCTCCACCCCCTACAATGAGCAGTTCTTC,TRBJ2-1,TRBD2,TRBV2,-
CASSPSQGTKNIQYF,TGTGCCAGTAGTCCTTCACAGGGAACCAAAAACATTCAGTACTTC,TRBJ2-4,-,TRBV19,-
CASTQADTQYF,TGTGCCAGCACGCAGGCAGATACGCAGTATTTT,TRBJ2-3,-,TRBV6-1,-
CASSLEGTTF,TGTGCCAGCAGTTTGGAGGGTACGACCTTC,TRBJ1-2,-,TRBV28,-
CSVEKTGGTEAFF,TGCAGCGTTGAAAAGACAGGGGGCACTGAAGCTTTCTTT,TRBJ1-1,TRBD1,TRBV29-1,few
CASSLWSQLAGGLFYEQYF,TGTGCCAGCAGCTTATGGTCCCAACTAGCGGGAGGGTTGTTCTACGAGCAGTACTTC,TRBJ2-7,TRBD2,TRBV7-9,-
CASSLTDRDGYTF,TGTGCCAGCAGTCTAACGGACAGGGATGGCTACACCTTC,TRBJ1-2,TRBD1,TRBV6-6,-
CASSQEGASGANVLTF,TGCGCCAGCAGCCAAGAAGGGGCGAGTGGGGCCAACGTCCTGACTTTC,TRBJ2-6,-,TRBV4-3,-
CASNPGTYQETQYF,TGTGCCAGCAACCCCGGGACTTACCAAGAGACCCAGTACTTC,TRBJ2-5,-,TRBV2,-
CASSVHWGAHWDTQYF,TGTGCCAGCAGCGTCCATTGGGGGGCGCACTGGGATACGCAGTATTTT,TRBJ2-3,-,TRBV9,-
CASSQDPRTSRETQYF,TGTGCCAGCAGCCAAGATCCCCGGACTAGTAGAGAGACCCAGTACTTC,TRBJ2-5,TRBD2,TRBV14,-
CASSGYGYTF,TGTGCCAGCAGTGGTTATGGCTACACCTTC,TRBJ1-2,-,TRBV6-1,-
CASSYSPGGISPLHF,TGTGCCAGCAGTTACTCCCCAGGGGGAATTTCACCCCTCCACTTT,TRBJ1-6,TRBD1,TRBV6-6,-
CASTRSGGRGAGEKLFF,TGTGCCAGCACCCGCTCAGGTGGAAGGGGGGCTGGGGAAAAACTGTTTTTT,TRBJ1-4,-,TRBV7-2,-
CASSVGLTSYNEQFF,TGTGCCAGTAGTGTCGGACTGACGTCCTACAATGAGCAGTTCTTC,TRBJ2-1,-,TRBV19,-
CASSFSTGLGGLGYNEQFF,TGTGCCAGCAGCTTTTCAACGGGACTCGGCGGGCTGGGGTACAATGAGCAGTTCTTC,TRBJ2-1,-,TRBV7-2,-
CASLGGTYGEQYF,TGTGCCAGCCTAGGGGGGACCTACGGCGAGCAGTACTTC,TRBJ2-7,-,TRBV25-1,-
CASSLCGEQGANPYEQYF,TGTGCCAGCAGTTTATGTGGAGAGCAGGGGGCGAACCCCTACGAGCAGTACTTC,TRBJ2-7,TRBD1,TRBV27,-
CASSFDRTSGGMETQYF,TGCGCCAGCAGCTTTGACCGGACTAGCGGGGGTATGGAGACCCAGTACTTC,TRBJ2-5,TRBD2,TRBV5-1,-
CASISDRDPYEQYF,TGTGCCAGCATATCGGACAGGGATCCCTACGAGCAGTACTTC,TRBJ2-7,TRBD1,TRBV7-9,-
CASSLRLAGGSYEQYF,TGTGCCAGCAGCCTAAGACTAGCGGGGGGCTCCTACGAGCAGTACTTC,TRBJ2-7,TRBD2,TRBV7-8,-
CASTGTAMNTEAFF,TGTGCCAGCACCGGGACCGCAATGAACACTGAAGCTTTCTTT,TRBJ1-1,-,TRBV9,-
CASSTGTENSPLHF,TGCGCCAGCAGCACCGGGACAGAGAATTCACCCCTCCACTTT,TRBJ1-6,TRBD1,TRBV5-1,-
CASRPTERQDEKLFF,TGTGCCAGCAGGCCTACGGAACGCCAGGATGAAAAACTGTTTTTT,TRBJ1-4,-,TRBV25-1,-
CSVPGTDNEKLFF,TGCAGCGTTCCCGGGACAGATAATGAAAAACTGTTTTTT,TRBJ1-4,TRBD1,TRBV29-1,once
CASSHSRGGGENIQYF,TGCGCCAGCAGCCACAGTAGGGGCGGGGGGGAAAACATTCAGTACTTC,TRBJ2-4,TRBD2,TRBV4-1,-
CASSPQLNTEAFF,TGTGCCAGCAGCCCCCAACTGAACACTGAAGCTTTCTTT,TRBJ1-1,-,TRBV7-2,-
CAWVPGRTGRNTEAFF,TGTGCCTGGGTACCTGGGCGGACGGGGCGGAACACTGAAGCTTTCTTT,TRBJ1-1,-,TRBV30,-
CATRIPRRREDPNTGELFF,TGTGCCACCCGAATTCCTCGCCGGCGGGAGGACCCGAACACCGGGGAGCTGTTTTTT,TRBJ2-2,TRBD2,TRBV19,once
CASSPFWETQETQYF,TGTGCCAGTTCTCCTTTTTGGGAGACACAAGAGACCCAGTACTTC,TRBJ2-5,-,TRBV27,-
CASSHIKGPGGGNTEAFF,TGCGCCAGCAGCCACATAAAAGGTCCAGGGGGAGGGAACACTGAAGCTTTCTTT,TRBJ1-1,TRBD1,TRBV4-3,once
CASSLETSSYNEQFF,TGTGCCAGCAGCTTAGAGACTAGCTCCTACAATGAGCAGTTCTTC,TRBJ2-1,-,TRBV7-9,-
CASSFWGEYGYTF,TGTGCCAGCAGTTTTTGGGGGGAGTATGGCTACACCTTC,TRBJ1-2,-,TRBV28,-
CASSLNRGLTIVDYGYTF,TGTGCCAGCTCACTGAACAGGGGCCTAACTATAGTAGACTATGGCTACACCTTC,TRBJ1-2,TRBD1,TRBV18,-
CASTEQGTRDPYEQYF,TGTGCCAGCACCGAACAAGGGACAAGAGACCCCTACGAGCAGTACTTC,TRBJ2-7,-,TRBV6-6,once
CASSVVDVFLEQYF,TGTGCCAGCAGCGTGGTTGACGTCTTTCTGGAGCAGTACTTC,TRBJ2-7,-,TRBV21-1,-
CASSPRQGSNEQFF,TGTGCCAGCTCACCGCGACAGGGGTCCAATGAGCAGTTCTTC,TRBJ2-1,TRBD1,TRBV18,-
CASSASSGDTDTQYF,TGTGCCAGCAGCGCGAGTAGCGGGGACACAGATACGCAGTATTTT,TRBJ2-3,TRBD2,TRBV7-2,-
CASSSDSGGAKDTQYF,TGTGCCAGCAGTTCCGATAGCGGGGGGGCTAAAGATACGCAGTATTTT,TRBJ2-3,TRBD2,TRBV28,-
CARHIPRLAGGNEQFF,TGTGCCAGACACATCCCGCGGCTAGCGGGAGGGAATGAGCAGTTCTTC,TRBJ2-1,TRBD2,TRBV19,-
CASSLRETGKNYGYTF,TGTGCCAGCAGCTTAAGGGAGACAGGGAAGAACTATGGCTACACCTTC,TRBJ1-2,TRBD1,TRBV7-9,-
CAIGFRFPHEQYF,TGTGCCATCGGGTTCCGGTTTCCGCACGAGCAGTACTTC,TRBJ2-7,-,TRBV10-3,-
CASSEVGRSRADNEQFF,TGTGCCAGCAGTGAGGTGGGCCGGTCCCGGGCTGACAATGAGCAGTTCTTC,TRBJ2-1,-,TRBV6-1,-
CASSPTSGQGGYGYTF,TGCGCCAGCAGCCCCACTTCTGGACAGGGAGGCTATGGCTACACCTTC,TRBJ1-2,TRBD1,TRBV4-1,-
CAIRGTGGSGANVLTF,TGTGCCATCAGGGGGACAGGGGGCTCTGGGGCCAACGTCCTGACTTTC,TRBJ2-6,TRBD1,TRBV10-3,-
CAISATTGSGGTDTQYF,TGTGCCATCAGTGCAACAACAGGGTCGGGGGGCACAGATACGCAGTATTTT,TRBJ2-3,-,TRBV10-3,-
CASSLEGARITGANVLTF,TGTGCCAGCAGTTTGGAAGGGGCGAGAATTACTGGGGCCAACGTCCTGACTTTC,TRBJ2-6,-,TRBV28,once
CASSPDRVTGRAGANVLTF,TGCGCCAGCAGCCCGGACAGGGTTACTGGGAGGGCTGGGGCCAACGTCCTGACTTTC,TRBJ2-6,-,TRBV5-1,-